This is a list of T cell receptor beta chains from one sample in a study of blood T cells in healthy people across ages. From the 5' RACE reads, TCRdb called clonotypes with MiXCR, one entry per CDR3 protein. The table includes hundreds of thousands of distinct CDR3 sequences, 45% to 65% detected once. Material for sequencing was blood. These receptors all come from a man between 60 and 75 years old in good health. Each CDR3 is given with its conserved first and last residue. D genes are given only for firm matches. Not all rows give a size; the values are once, few, many and, for expanded clones, a class.

>TRBV5-4|NA|TRBJ2-3|NA
CASSLMADLSTDTQYF
TGTGCCAGCAGCTTGATGGCAGATCTAAGCACAGATACGCAGTATTTT
>TRBV28|NA|TRBJ2-1|TRBD1
CASSLYRGDNEQFF
TGTGCCAGCAGTTTATACAGGGGGGACAATGAGCAGTTCTTC
>TRBV7-9|NA|TRBJ1-4|NA
CASKSGGRNEKLFF
TGTGCCAGCAAGTCCGGGGGGCGAAATGAAAAACTGTTTTTT
>TRBV29-1|few|TRBJ2-7|NA
CSVELDSIPYEQYF
TGCAGCGTTGAGTTGGACAGTATACCCTACGAGCAGTACTTC
>TRBV6-6|few|TRBJ2-5|TRBD1
CASSPPGQGRKTQYF
TGTGCCAGCAGTCCTCCGGGACAGGGGAGGAAGACCCAGTACTTC
>TRBV6-6|few|TRBJ1-5|TRBD1
CASQKGGTGGFQPQHF
TGTGCCAGCCAAAAGGGGGGGACAGGGGGCTTTCAGCCCCAGCATTTT
>TRBV5-5|few|TRBJ2-1|TRBD1
CASNLGDSIYNEQFF
TGTGCCAGCAACCTCGGGGACAGCATCTACAATGAGCAGTTCTTC
>TRBV28|few|TRBJ2-7|NA
CASSLGGVSYEQYF
TGTGCCAGCAGTTTAGGCGGGGTCTCCTACGAGCAGTACTTC
>TRBV5-1|once|TRBJ2-5|TRBD1
CASRSGTGSTVETQYF
TGCGCCAGCAGGTCCGGGACAGGGTCCACGGTAGAGACCCAGTACTTC
>TRBV5-1|NA|TRBJ2-5|NA
CASSARANRETQYF
TGCGCCAGCAGCGCCAGGGCCAACCGAGAGACCCAGTACTTC
>TRBV2|many|TRBJ2-1|TRBD1
CASNVGQGYNEQFF
TGTGCCAGCAACGTGGGACAGGGGTACAATGAGCAGTTCTTC
>TRBV6-5|NA|TRBJ2-7|NA
CASSYSMTSSYEQYF
TGTGCCAGCAGTTACTCGATGACCAGTTCCTACGAGCAGTACTTC
>TRBV3-1|NA|TRBJ2-2|NA
CASSPVWGNTGELFF
TGTGCCAGCAGCCCGGTTTGGGGGAACACCGGGGAGCTGTTTTTT
>TRBV4-1|NA|TRBJ1-2|TRBD1
CASSQDGDRGYTF
TGCGCCAGCAGCCAAGATGGGGACAGAGGCTACACCTTC
>TRBV7-2|NA|TRBJ2-5|NA
CASSSWGARETQYF
TGTGCCAGCAGTTCCTGGGGGGCGCGAGAGACCCAGTACTTC
>TRBV2|NA|TRBJ2-7|NA
CASADGRERVHEQYF
TGTGCCAGCGCAGACGGACGGGAGAGGGTCCACGAGCAGTACTTC
>TRBV5-1|once|TRBJ2-5|TRBD1
CASSLGLTGGSREQYF
TGCGCCAGCAGCTTGGGGCTGACAGGGGGCTCTAGGGAGCAGTACTTC
>TRBV15|NA|TRBJ2-1|NA
CATSREPRYEQFF
TGTGCCACCAGCAGAGAACCCAGGTATGAGCAGTTCTTC
>TRBV7-9|few|TRBJ2-5|TRBD2
CASIPSGQETQYF
TGTGCCAGCATCCCTAGCGGACAAGAGACCCAGTACTTC
>TRBV18|NA|TRBJ2-7|TRBD1
CASSPGTDRYEQYF
TGTGCCAGCTCACCCGGGACAGACCGCTACGAGCAGTACTTC
>TRBV4-1|NA|TRBJ1-1|NA
CASSQASGTTVGTEAFF
TGCGCCAGCAGCCAAGCGTCCGGGACAACAGTTGGCACTGAAGCTTTCTTT
>TRBV12-3/TRBV12-4|NA|TRBJ2-3|TRBD2
CASSPGLAGGADMQYF
TGTGCCAGCAGTCCTGGACTAGCGGGGGGCGCAGATATGCAGTATTTT
>TRBV21-1|NA|TRBJ2-1|NA
CASRNREVLPISYNEQFF
TGTGCCAGCAGGAACAGGGAGGTCTTACCTATCTCCTACAATGAGCAGTTCTTC
>TRBV29-1|few|TRBJ2-1|TRBD1
CSVDGQGAFNEQFF
TGCAGCGTTGATGGGCAGGGGGCCTTCAATGAGCAGTTCTTC
>TRBV6-5|NA|TRBJ1-2|NA
CASSYSRVNANYGYTF
TGTGCCAGCAGTTACTCGAGAGTCAACGCTAACTATGGCTACACCTTC
>TRBV5-1|NA|TRBJ1-6|NA
CASSFGRQAPLRGSPLHF
TGCGCCAGCAGCTTCGGGAGACAGGCCCCTCTGAGGGGATCACCCCTCCACTTT
>TRBV4-2|NA|TRBJ2-4|TRBD2
CASSQDASGGVKNIQYF
TGTGCCAGCAGCCAAGATGCTAGCGGGGGGGTAAAAAACATTCAGTACTTC
>TRBV20-1|few|TRBJ2-5|NA
CSARGLRLETQYF
TGCAGTGCTAGAGGGCTCCGACTAGAGACCCAGTACTTC
>TRBV10-1|NA|TRBJ1-2|NA
CASSDQENYGYTF
TGCGCCAGCAGTGATCAGGAGAACTATGGCTACACCTTC
>TRBV5-5|many|TRBJ1-5|TRBD1
CASSQGTGGFNQPQHF
TGTGCCAGCAGCCAGGGGACAGGGGGCTTCAATCAGCCCCAGCATTTT
>TRBV24-1|once|TRBJ1-1|NA
CATSDFAGTAFF
TGTGCCACCAGTGATTTTGCAGGAACGGCTTTCTTT
>TRBV20-1|NA|TRBJ1-4|TRBD1
CSVAGQDNEKLFF
TGCAGTGTAGCGGGACAGGATAATGAAAAACTGTTTTTT
>TRBV5-1|NA|TRBJ1-2|TRBD1
CASSLEGQAINYGYTF
TGCGCCAGCAGCTTGGAGGGACAGGCGATAAACTATGGCTACACCTTC
>TRBV4-2|NA|TRBJ2-7|NA
CASSQDSGDEQYF
TGTGCCAGCAGCCAAGATTCAGGGGACGAGCAGTACTTC
>TRBV29-1|NA|TRBJ2-7|TRBD1
CSPSDPDRYAGQGIYEQYF
TGCAGCCCGTCCGACCCTGATCGGTATGCGGGACAGGGCATATACGAGCAGTACTTC
>TRBV7-2|NA|TRBJ2-3|NA
CASSFRGRVRVSPDTQYF
TGTGCCAGCAGCTTTAGGGGTCGGGTCAGGGTGAGCCCAGATACGCAGTATTTT
>TRBV18|once|TRBJ2-7|TRBD1
CASSPKTGTGRYSYEQYF
TGTGCCAGCTCACCGAAGACCGGGACAGGGAGATACTCCTACGAGCAGTACTTC
>TRBV20-1|NA|TRBJ2-1|NA
CSALLVSYNEQFF
TGCAGTGCTCTCCTTGTCTCCTACAATGAGCAGTTCTTC
>TRBV12-3/TRBV12-4|NA|TRBJ2-7|TRBD2
CASSRTSGANYEQYF
TGTGCCAGCAGCCGGACTAGTGGGGCCAACTACGAGCAGTACTTC
>TRBV29-1|few|TRBJ2-7|NA
CSVEDTRDEQYF
TGCAGCGTTGAAGATACTAGGGACGAGCAGTACTTC
>TRBV6-5|few|TRBJ2-5|NA
CASSRTGTLNGETQYF
TGTGCCAGCAGCCGGACCGGGACCTTAAACGGGGAGACCCAGTACTTC
>TRBV20-1|few|TRBJ1-2|TRBD1
CSARDHGTGVYGYTF
TGCAGTGCTAGAGATCATGGGACAGGGGTCTATGGCTACACCTTC
>TRBV14|few|TRBJ2-1|TRBD2
CASSITLAGRNEQFF
TGTGCCAGCAGCATCACTCTAGCGGGCCGAAATGAGCAGTTCTTC
>TRBV11-3|NA|TRBJ2-5|TRBD1
CASKGTGRDEQYF
TGTGCCAGCAAAGGGACAGGCCGCGATGAGCAGTACTTC
>TRBV5-6|NA|TRBJ2-7|NA
CASSYARGSLYEQYF
TGTGCCAGCAGCTACGCCAGGGGTTCCCTCTACGAGCAGTACTTC
>TRBV6-5|NA|TRBJ1-1|NA
CASGGTNEAFF
TGTGCCAGCGGAGGGACGAATGAAGCTTTCTTT
>TRBV7-9|few|TRBJ2-7|TRBD2
CASSLRDSGSSYEQYF
TGTGCCAGCAGCTTACGCGATAGCGGGAGCTCCTACGAGCAGTACTTC
>TRBV18|NA|TRBJ2-5|TRBD2
CASSPRLAGSDGETQYF
TGTGCCAGCTCACCCCGACTAGCGGGGTCGGACGGGGAGACCCAGTACTTC
>TRBV5-1|NA|TRBJ2-1|TRBD2
CASSSSSGGRYNEQFF
TGCGCCAGCAGCTCTTCTAGCGGGGGCCGTTACAATGAGCAGTTCTTC
>TRBV20-1|NA|TRBJ2-1|TRBD2
CSAITGGGLDEQFF
TGCAGTGCTATCACGGGAGGAGGGTTGGATGAGCAGTTCTTC
>TRBV11-2|NA|TRBJ2-1|NA
CASSLSGLADGEQFF
TGTGCCAGCAGCTTAAGTGGATTAGCGGATGGGGAGCAGTTCTTC
>TRBV20-1|NA|TRBJ2-7|TRBD2
CSAESGTRYEQYF
TGCAGTGCTGAGAGCGGGACCCGCTACGAGCAGTACTTC
>TRBV6-2/TRBV6-3|NA|TRBJ1-6|TRBD1
CASWTTGTAWSSPLHF
TGTGCCTCATGGACCACCGGGACAGCCTGGAGTTCACCCCTCCACTTT
>TRBV24-1|NA|TRBJ2-1|TRBD2
CATRASGGVPNPNNEQFF
TGTGCCACCAGGGCTAGCGGGGGGGTCCCCAATCCTAACAATGAGCAGTTCTTC